The TCR beta chain described here comes from a study of blood T cells in healthy people across ages. Germline CDR1 DFQATT, CDR2 SNEGSKA (reference sequence). The junction had 8 bases not matched to a gene; V was cut back by 3 bases and J by 1 base. The CDR3 loop spans 16 amino acids. The second PCR ran about 6 to 12 cycles with a sample-barcoded 5' primer and J-beta primers. A single record per CDR3 protein comes from TCRdb applying MiXCR to the 5' RACE reads. Among about 1.6 million distinct CDR3 sequences, approximately 32% were seen once, and the ten largest hold roughly 10%. This clonotype has more than one count but fewer than ten.

Sequenced: blood. V is TRBV20-1 and J is TRBJ2-2; TRBD2 matches 7 bases. This receptor was obtained from a woman aged 30 to 39 in good health. The CDR3, as DNA: TGCAGTGCTAGGCGCCCCAGCGGGGTGAACACCGGGGAGCTGTTTTTT. Translating gives CSARRPSGVNTGELFF.